One sample yielded the 20 T cell receptor beta chains listed below, sequenced in a study of CD8 T cells in Susac syndrome (dated by TCRdb to between 2017 and 2020). Receptor amplification or capture employed the immunoSEQ multiplex PCR assay. RNA was extracted with the RNeasy kit and 0.5 to 1 ug was reverse transcribed using random hexamers. Using fastp at Q25 and MiXCR, TCRdb reprocessed the public reads and kept productive beta chains. When rows share a CDR3 protein, they turn into one entry using the most common DNA and genes. The sample has about 210,000 distinct CDR3 sequences on record, over 90% of them singletons. The ten most abundant clones make up approximately 0.15% of the sample. The specimen was CD4+ T cells from PBMCs. The receptors were sampled from a human donor with Susac syndrome.

The rearrangement joins TRBV6-5 to TRBJ1-5, with 12 bases aligning to TRBD1. The CDR3 consists of 18 residues. V was clipped by 1 base and J by 5 bases; unmatched bases: 9. The V gene's germline CDR1 is MNHEY and CDR2 SVGAGI. The CDR3 protein is CASSYFGTGGAVHQPQHF. CDR3 DNA: TGTGCCAGCAGTTACTTTGGGACAGGGGGCGCAGTACATCAGCCCCAGCATTTT.

The chain employs TRBV9 and TRBJ1-3; D is ambiguous. Looked up from germline, CDR1 is SGDLS and CDR2 is YYNGEE. CDR3 length: 15 amino acids. V was trimmed by 3 bases and J by 1 base, leaving 11 bases between them. CDR3 coding DNA: TGTGCCAGCAGCGGATCGTGGATGTCTGGAAACACCATATATTTT. Protein product: CASSGSWMSGNTIYF.

This sequence joins TRBV30 and TRBJ2-3; 7 bases agree with TRBD2. Per the germline V gene, CDR1 is GTSNPN and CDR2 is SVGIG (reference sequence). V was pared by 2 bases and J by 1 base, with 6 bases of the junction left unmatched. CDR3 length equals 15 residues. The CDR3 region has the DNA TGTGCCTGGAGTATGGGGGGGACTCGCACAGATACGCAGTATTTT. It yields the protein CAWSMGGTRTDTQYF.

The chain is built from TRBV6-2 or TRBV6-3 and TRBJ1-2; 10 bases line up with TRBD1. Germline values: CDR1 MNHEY, CDR2 SVGEGT. The CDR3 is 15 amino acids. V lost 2 bases, J lost 2 bases, and 2 bases stayed unmatched. CDR3 bases: TGTGCCAGCAGTTACGGGACAGGGGTCAACTATGGCTACACCTTC. Amino acids: CASSYGTGVNYGYTF.

Here the CDR3 reads CASSQKGTRGEAFF. DNA for the CDR3: TGCGCCAGCAGCCAAAAAGGGACGCGGGGTGAAGCTTTCTTT. This chain links TRBV4-1 with TRBJ1-1, with a tentative D call TRBD1 (5 bases). CDR3 size: 14 residues. The germline V and J ends were trimmed by 2 bases and 7 bases, with 14 bases remaining between them. CDR1 MGHRA and CDR2 YSYEKL come from the germline V gene.

The V gene is TRBV7-2, the J gene TRBJ2-5; D ambiguous. Germline V gives CDR1 SGHTA, CDR2 FQGNSA. V was trimmed by 5 bases and J by 0 bases, leaving 4 bases between them. The CDR3 has 12 amino acids. The CDR3 sequence: CASSRYQETQYF. The CDR3 bases are TGTGCCAGCAGCCGATACCAAGAGACCCAGTACTTC.

The V gene is TRBV5-1, the J gene TRBJ1-2; 9 nucleotides match TRBD1. With 5 bases clipped from V and 8 bases from J, the junction kept 10 bases outside the gene matches. Germline V lookup: CDR1 SGHRS, CDR2 YFSETQ. This CDR3 has 14 amino acids. DNA of the CDR3: TGCGCCAGCAGTCCGGGACAGGGCGCGGAAGGCTACACCTTC. It is translated as CASSPGQGAEGYTF.

The chain employs TRBV20-1 and TRBJ2-3, with D uncertain. Germline V gives CDR1 DFQATT, CDR2 SNEGSKA (reference sequence). V gave up 6 bases and J gave up 2 bases, with 21 bases separating them. The CDR3 sequence is 16 residues long. Written as DNA, the CDR3 is TGCAGTGCCCCTGACATCTCCTACTCCTACACAGATACGCAGTATTTT. Translated: CSAPDISYSYTDTQYF.

This chain connects TRBV29-1 to TRBJ1-3; 7 bases map to TRBD1. The CDR3 covers 15 residues. The trim removed 6 bases at V and 0 bases at J, leaving 8 bases unmatched. Germline V gene data show CDR1 as SQVTM and CDR2 as ANQGSEA. CDR3 nucleotides: TGCAGCGTGGGGCTCGGGACAGCCTCTGGAAACACCATATATTTT. Translated, it gives CSVGLGTASGNTIYF.

The chain recombines TRBV24-1 with TRBJ2-1, with 11 bases identical to TRBD2. CDR1 is KGHDR, CDR2 SFDVKD, per germline. CDR3 length: 16 residues. Unmatched junction bases numbered 8, after V lost 5 bases and J lost 6 bases. CDR3 nucleotides: TGTGCCACCAGTGCTATAGCGGGGGGGCCGGTCAATGAGCAGTTCTTC. Translated, it gives CATSAIAGGPVNEQFF.

This clonotype was found once. This chain uses TRBV11-2 with TRBJ2-3, with 8 bases lining up with TRBD2. Trimming at V came to 2 bases and at J to 5 bases, leaving 15 bases not matched to a gene. The CDR3 has 18 residues. Germline CDR1 and CDR2: SGHAT and FQNNGV. The CDR3 region is CASSLKAGAEIAQDTQYF. The CDR3 DNA is TGTGCCAGCAGCTTAAAAGCGGGGGCTGAGATAGCGCAAGATACGCAGTATTTT.

This chain connects TRBV28 to TRBJ2-2; 7 bases fit TRBD1. With 5 bases clipped from V and 7 bases from J, the junction kept 10 bases outside the gene matches. Germline CDR1 and CDR2: MDHEN and SYDVKM. The CDR3 runs to 15 residues. The CDR3 bases are TGTGCCAGCAGTCCTAACAGGGGTTCGAGCGGGGAGCTGTTTTTT. This codes for CASSPNRGSSGELFF.

This rearrangement joins TRBV7-2 to TRBJ2-2; D is possibly TRBD1 (5 bases). Germline V CDR1 and CDR2: SGHTA, FQGNSA. V shed 6 bases and J shed 1 base, with 9 bases lying between them. The CDR3 totals 14 residues. The CDR3 region is CASRDRGNTGELFF. The CDR3 nucleotides are TGTGCCAGCAGAGACAGAGGGAACACCGGGGAGCTGTTTTTT.

This chain uses TRBV29-1 with TRBJ2-7; 7 bases are shared with TRBD2. Germline V gene sequence: CDR1 SQVTM, CDR2 ANQGSEA. The CDR3 totals 12 residues. V shed 3 bases and J 3 bases; nucleotides not matched to a gene: 2. The CDR3 here is CSVEREGYEQYF. DNA for the CDR3: TGCAGCGTTGAGAGGGAGGGCTACGAGCAGTACTTC.

J is TRBJ2-5 and V is TRBV24-1; 8 bases are a match to TRBD1. CDR1 is KGHDR and CDR2 is SFDVKD in the germline V gene. V was pared by 0 bases and J by 2 bases, with 1 base of the junction left unmatched. The length of the CDR3 is 15 residues. Written as DNA, the CDR3 is TGTGCCACCAGTGATTTGGGACAGGGACAAGAGACCCAGTACTTC. Residues: CATSDLGQGQETQYF.

V usage is TRBV20-1 and J usage is TRBJ1-6; no definite D call. The V end was cut by 7 bases, the J end by 7 bases, with 17 bases between. The CDR3 runs 14 residues. The germline V gene has CDR1 DFQATT and CDR2 SNEGSKA (reference sequence). CDR3 in amino acids: CSVFREKGNSPLHF. The CDR3 coding sequence is TGCAGTGTTTTCCGGGAAAAGGGAAATTCACCCCTCCACTTT.

The chain uses TRBV27 and TRBJ1-6; D not resolved. Germline CDR1 and CDR2: MNHEY and SMNVEV (reference sequence). The CDR3 covers 17 residues. With 5 bases removed from V and 7 bases from J, the gap between germline ends came to 21 bases. The CDR3 is CASSQRVSRERNSPLHF. DNA of the CDR3: TGTGCCAGCAGTCAGAGGGTCTCGCGTGAGCGGAATTCACCCCTCCACTTT.

This chain uses TRBV21-1 with TRBJ2-7. TRBV21-1 is reported as a pseudogene. CDR3 length equals 13 residues. The CDR3 here is CASSKDLIYEQYF. The CDR3 coding sequence is TGTGCCAGCAGCAAAGATTTGATCTACGAGCAGTACTTC.

The chain combines TRBV7-3 with TRBJ1-2; 9 nucleotides align to TRBD1. The CDR3 totals 15 residues. V lost 1 base to trimming and J lost 4 bases; unmatched junction nucleotides: 4. Germline CDR1 and CDR2: SGHTA and FQGTGA. The CDR3 region has the DNA TGTGCCAGCAGCTTAAGCGCGGACAGGGGCTATGGCTACACCTTC. This sequence encodes CASSLSADRGYGYTF.

This clonotype appeared a single time. The rearrangement uses TRBV27 and TRBJ2-1; either TRBD1 or TRBD2 may fit D (5 bases each). The V and J ends lost 3 bases and 0 bases respectively, with 12 bases between them. CDR3 length: 16 amino acids. From germline, CDR1 is MNHEY and CDR2 SMNVEV (reference sequence). The CDR3 DNA sequence: TGTGCCAGCAGTTTTAAGGGGACCCGCTCCTACAATGAGCAGTTCTTC. Its protein is CASSFKGTRSYNEQFF.